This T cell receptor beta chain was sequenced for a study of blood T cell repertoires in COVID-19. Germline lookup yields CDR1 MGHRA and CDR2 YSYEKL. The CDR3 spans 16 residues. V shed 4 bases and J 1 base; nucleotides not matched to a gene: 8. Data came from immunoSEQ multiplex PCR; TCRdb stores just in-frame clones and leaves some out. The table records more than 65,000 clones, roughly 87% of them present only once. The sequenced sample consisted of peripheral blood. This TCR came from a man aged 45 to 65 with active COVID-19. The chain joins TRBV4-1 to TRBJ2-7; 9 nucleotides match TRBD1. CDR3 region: CASSLPRTGESYEQYF. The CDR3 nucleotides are TGCGCCAGCAGCCTCCCTCGGACAGGGGAATCCTACGAGCAGTACTTC.